Each of the 13 T cell receptor beta chains below was sequenced from the same sample in a study of graft-versus-host responses after intestinal transplantation (dated by TCRdb to about 2021). Library creation used the immunoSEQ multiplex PCR assay. TCRdb re-hosts the immuneACCESS table, in-frame sequences only. Its copies lack some clones; in the studies checked, an unresolved V gene accounts for under half of them, and the cause for the rest is not known. The sample table shows about 86,000 clones, and roughly 90% are seen once. The ten biggest clones cover more than 0.4% of the sample. In light of the paper, this sample's time point label describes: cells obtained before transplantation from donor or recipient. Their antigens remain unidentified. Sequenced here: unstimulated CD8+ T cells sorted from spleen or lymph node cells, sampled before intestinal transplant. The source is a human donor who received an intestinal transplant.

This chain uses TRBV29-1 with TRBJ1-1; D gene ambiguous. Germline CDR1 SQVTM, CDR2 ANQGSEA. CDR3 length: 11 residues. Trimming shortened V by 1 base and J by 4 bases, and 4 bases separated the two germline ends. Written as DNA, the CDR3 is TGCAGCGTTGAAGGCGGCACTGAAGCTTTCTTT. Translating gives CSVEGGTEAFF.

The V call is TRBV19, the J call TRBJ2-7; TRBD1 matches at 9 bases. The V segment lost 5 bases and the J segment 2 bases; nucleotides outside the gene matches: 7. This CDR3 contains 15 residues. Germline CDR1 is LNHDA and CDR2 is SQIVND (reference sequence). As DNA, the CDR3 is TGTGCCAGTAGTCGCAGGACAGGGGATGCCTACGAGCAGTACTTC. It codes for CASSRRTGDAYEQYF.

Here the CDR3 reads CASSQSGGPRGSYEQYF. The CDR3 region has the DNA TGTGCCAGCAGCCAATCGGGCGGGCCCAGAGGGTCCTACGAGCAGTACTTC. V is TRBV16 and J is TRBJ2-7; maybe TRBD2 (5 bases). This CDR3 is 17 amino acids long. Germline assignment: CDR1 KGHSY and CDR2 FQNENV. The ends were cut back, 0 bases at V and 1 base at J, with 16 bases in the middle.

This chain links TRBV7-3 with TRBJ2-2; 13 nucleotides align to TRBD2. V dropped 0 bases and J dropped 7; count of bases not matched to a gene: 5. From germline, CDR1 is SGHTA and CDR2 FQGTGA. The CDR3 consists of 17 residues. As DNA, the CDR3 is TGTGCCAGCAGCTTAACAGGACTAGCGGGAGTTGGCGGGGAGCTGTTTTTT. Translated, it gives CASSLTGLAGVGGELFF.

This chain joins TRBV28 and TRBJ1-3; D gene unclear. Between the trimmed V and J ends, which lost 7 bases and 0 bases, there was a span of 13 bases. The CDR3 is 15 residues long. CDR1 is MDHEN, CDR2 SYDVKM, per germline. The CDR3 here is CASIDPGGSGNTIYF. The CDR3 DNA reads TGTGCCAGCATCGATCCGGGAGGCTCTGGAAACACCATATATTTT.

The chain uses TRBV28 and TRBJ2-7; TRBD1 matches 11 bases. The V gene's germline CDR1 is MDHEN and CDR2 SYDVKM. V trimming: 4 bases; J trimming: 6 bases; junction bases outside the gene matches: 5. This CDR3 is built from 14 residues. The CDR3 DNA reads as TGTGCCAGCAGTTCCCCCGGGACAGGGGGCGAGCAGTACTTC. Translated: CASSSPGTGGEQYF.

The V call is TRBV23-1, the J call TRBJ1-2, with D uncertain. TRBV23-1 is designated an ORF whose function remains uncertain. V was cut by 3 bases and J by 7 bases, with 6 bases left in between. CDR3 size: 11 residues. In DNA form, the CDR3 reads TGCGCCAGCAGTCAGATGGCTGGCTACACCTTC. Protein sequence: CASSQMAGYTF.

The chain is built from TRBV7-6 and TRBJ2-5; 10 bases agree with TRBD1. The CDR3 is 17 residues long. J lost 1 base, V lost 5 bases, and 10 bases had no gene match. CDR1 and CDR2 from the germline V gene are SGHVS and FNYEAQ. The CDR3 nucleotides are TGTGCCAGCAGCCCAGAGACAGGGGGCGTAGTCCAAGAGACCCAGTACTTC. Translation: CASSPETGGVVQETQYF.

The rearrangement uses TRBV15 and TRBJ2-2; 8 bases are shared with TRBD1. The J segment lost 2 bases and the V segment lost 2 bases, leaving 10 bases of the junction unmatched. In germline, CDR1 is LNHNV, CDR2 YYDKDF (reference sequence). The CDR3 has 18 amino acids. DNA of the CDR3: TGTGCCACCAGCAGACCATTGTCCGGGACAGGCAACACCGGGGAGCTGTTTTTT. Translation gives CATSRPLSGTGNTGELFF.

The rearrangement uses TRBV6-1 and TRBJ2-7, with 11 positions matching TRBD1. Trimming at V came to 8 bases and at J to 5 bases, leaving 2 bases not matched to a gene. CDR3 size: 12 residues. CDR1 is MNHNS, CDR2 SASEGT, per germline. The CDR3 DNA sequence: TGTGCCAGCTGGACAGGGGGCCACGAGCAGTACTTC. It codes for CASWTGGHEQYF.

The chain couples TRBV7-9 to TRBJ2-1; D is unclear. Germline values: CDR1 SEHNR, CDR2 FQNEAQ (reference sequence). The CDR3 runs to 12 residues. The V gene lost 5 bases and the J gene lost 4 bases, with 6 bases spanning the gap. The CDR3 coding sequence is TGTGCCAGCAGCATCGGTTACAATGAGCAGTTCTTC. Protein product: CASSIGYNEQFF.

About this clone itself: Other nucleotide sequences from this sample produce the same CDR3. The chain carries TRBV4-3 and TRBJ1-1; D gene uncertain. Germline assignment: CDR1 LGHNA and CDR2 YSLEER. This CDR3 has 13 amino acids. Trimming shortened V by 2 bases and J by 1 base, and 5 bases separated the two germline ends. The CDR3 sequence: CASSQTANTEAFF. The CDR3 DNA follows: TGCGCCAGCAGCCAAACAGCGAACACTGAAGCTTTCTTT.

The J gene is TRBJ2-7, the V gene TRBV30, with a tentative D call TRBD2 (7 bases). Germline V gives CDR1 GTSNPN, CDR2 SVGIG (reference sequence). The V gene lost 5 bases and the J gene lost 0 bases, with 11 bases spanning the gap. This CDR3 contains 13 residues. The CDR3: CAWGGGASYEQYF. CDR3 bases: TGTGCCTGGGGCGGGGGCGCCTCCTACGAGCAGTACTTC.